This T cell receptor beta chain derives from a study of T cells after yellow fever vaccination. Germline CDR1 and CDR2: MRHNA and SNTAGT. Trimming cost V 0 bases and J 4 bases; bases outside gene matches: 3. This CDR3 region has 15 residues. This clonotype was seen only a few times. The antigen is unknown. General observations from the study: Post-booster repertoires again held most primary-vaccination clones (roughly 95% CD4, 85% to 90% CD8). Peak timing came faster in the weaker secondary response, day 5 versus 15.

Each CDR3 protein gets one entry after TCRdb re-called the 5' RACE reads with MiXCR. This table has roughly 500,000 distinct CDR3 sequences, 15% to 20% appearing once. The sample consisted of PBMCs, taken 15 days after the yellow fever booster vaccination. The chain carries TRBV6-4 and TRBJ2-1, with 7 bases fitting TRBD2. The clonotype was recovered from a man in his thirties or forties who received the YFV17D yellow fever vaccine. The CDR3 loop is CASSDSSSGYNEQFF. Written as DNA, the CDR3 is TGTGCCAGCAGTGACTCATCTAGCGGTTACAATGAGCAGTTCTTC.